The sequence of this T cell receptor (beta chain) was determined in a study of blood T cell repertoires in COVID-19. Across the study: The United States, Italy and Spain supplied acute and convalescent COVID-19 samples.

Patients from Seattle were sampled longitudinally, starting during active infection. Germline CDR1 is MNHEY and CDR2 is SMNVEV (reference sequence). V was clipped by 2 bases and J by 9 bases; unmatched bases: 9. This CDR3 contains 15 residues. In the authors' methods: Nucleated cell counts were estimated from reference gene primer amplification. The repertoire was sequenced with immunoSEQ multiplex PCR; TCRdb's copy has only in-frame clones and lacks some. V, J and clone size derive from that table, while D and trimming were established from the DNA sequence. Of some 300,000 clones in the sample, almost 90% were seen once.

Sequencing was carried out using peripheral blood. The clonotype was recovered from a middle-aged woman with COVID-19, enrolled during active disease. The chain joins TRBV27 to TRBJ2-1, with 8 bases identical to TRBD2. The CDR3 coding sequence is TGTGCCAGCAGTTTAAAGGGACTAGGTTTCAGTGAGCAGTTCTTC. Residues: CASSLKGLGFSEQFF.